This T cell receptor (beta chain) was identified in a study of cytomegalovirus exposure and HLA in healthy donors. CDR3 size: 15 residues. CDR1 is MNHNS and CDR2 is SASEGT in the germline V gene. The germline V and J ends were trimmed by 6 bases and 4 bases, with 17 bases remaining between them. Vbeta (60) and Jbeta (13) primers were used in the PCR. Using immunoSEQ multiplex PCR, the repertoire was profiled, and TCRdb retains in-frame clones only, with some absent. This table holds roughly 120,000 clones, more than 75% found once. This clone was seen a few times. The sequenced sample was PBMCs. This receptor was identified in a man between 40 and 49 years old in good health and CMV-seronegative. The chain carries TRBV6-1 and TRBJ2-3; D perhaps matches TRBD2 (6 bases). CDR3: CASRLGGGGPDTQYF. The CDR3 coding sequence is TGTGCCAGCAGGCTGGGGGGAGGAGGACCAGATACGCAGTATTTT.